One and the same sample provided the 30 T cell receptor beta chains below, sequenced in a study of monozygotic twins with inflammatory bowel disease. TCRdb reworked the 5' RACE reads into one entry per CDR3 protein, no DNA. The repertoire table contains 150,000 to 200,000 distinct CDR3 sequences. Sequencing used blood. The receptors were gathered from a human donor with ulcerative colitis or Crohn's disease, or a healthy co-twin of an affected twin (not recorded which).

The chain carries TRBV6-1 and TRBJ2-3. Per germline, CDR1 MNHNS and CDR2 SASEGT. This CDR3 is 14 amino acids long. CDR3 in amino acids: CASSPDPSTDTQYF.

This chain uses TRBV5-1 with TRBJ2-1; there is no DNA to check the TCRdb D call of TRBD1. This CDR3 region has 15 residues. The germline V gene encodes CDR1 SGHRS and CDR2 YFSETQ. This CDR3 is CASSSGQGSYNEQFF.

This CDR3 reads CASSPLTSSYNSPLHF. The chain employs TRBV5-1 and TRBJ1-6. Germline assignment: CDR1 SGHRS and CDR2 YFSETQ. The CDR3 covers 16 residues.

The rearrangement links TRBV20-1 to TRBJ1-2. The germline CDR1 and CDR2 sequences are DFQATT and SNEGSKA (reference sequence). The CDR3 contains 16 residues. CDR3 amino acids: CSARPPGRGWMGGYTF.

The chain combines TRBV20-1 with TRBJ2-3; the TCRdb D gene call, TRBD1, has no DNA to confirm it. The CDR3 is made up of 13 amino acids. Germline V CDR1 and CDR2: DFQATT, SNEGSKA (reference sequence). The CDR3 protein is CSASPRTDGAQYF.

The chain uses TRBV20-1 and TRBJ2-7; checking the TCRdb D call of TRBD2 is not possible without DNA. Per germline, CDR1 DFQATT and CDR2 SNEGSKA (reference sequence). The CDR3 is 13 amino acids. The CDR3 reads CSARASIQYEQYF.

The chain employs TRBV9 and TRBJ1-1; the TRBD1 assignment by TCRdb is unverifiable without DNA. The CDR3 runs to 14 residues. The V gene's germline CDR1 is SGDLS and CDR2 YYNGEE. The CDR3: CASSVVTGGTEAFF.

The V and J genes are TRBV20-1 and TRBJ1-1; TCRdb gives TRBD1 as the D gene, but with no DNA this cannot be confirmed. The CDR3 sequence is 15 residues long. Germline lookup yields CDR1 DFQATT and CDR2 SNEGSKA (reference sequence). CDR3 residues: CSAFFGTVMNTEAFF.

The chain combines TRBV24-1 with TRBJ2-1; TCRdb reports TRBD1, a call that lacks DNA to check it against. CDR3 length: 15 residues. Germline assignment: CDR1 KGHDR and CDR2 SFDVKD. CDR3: CATSDRPAPGNEQFF.

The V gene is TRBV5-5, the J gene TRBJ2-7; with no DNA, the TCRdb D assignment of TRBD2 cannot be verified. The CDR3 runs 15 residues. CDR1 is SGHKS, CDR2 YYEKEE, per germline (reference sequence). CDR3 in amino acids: CASSSGTSSSYEQYF.

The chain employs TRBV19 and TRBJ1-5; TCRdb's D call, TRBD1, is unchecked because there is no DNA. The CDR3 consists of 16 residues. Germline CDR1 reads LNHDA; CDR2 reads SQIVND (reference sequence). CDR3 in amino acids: CASRRLGQGFNQPQHF. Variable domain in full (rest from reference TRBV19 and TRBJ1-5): DGGITQSPKYLFRKEGQNVTLSCEQNLNHDAMYWYRQDPGQGLRLIYYSQIVNDFQKGDIAEGYSVSREKKESFPLTVTSAQKNPTAFYLCASRRLGQGFNQPQHFGDGTRLSIL.

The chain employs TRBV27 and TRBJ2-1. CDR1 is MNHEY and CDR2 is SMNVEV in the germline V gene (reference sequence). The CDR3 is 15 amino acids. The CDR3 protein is CASSLISGYYNEQFF.

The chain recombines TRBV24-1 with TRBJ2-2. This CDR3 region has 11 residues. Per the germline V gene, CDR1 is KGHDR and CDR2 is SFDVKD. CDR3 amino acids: CATRNTGELFF.

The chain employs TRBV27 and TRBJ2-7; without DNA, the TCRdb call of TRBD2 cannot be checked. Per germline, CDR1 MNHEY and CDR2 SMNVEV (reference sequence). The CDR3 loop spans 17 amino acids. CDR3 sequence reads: CASSSSGTSGPFYEQYF.

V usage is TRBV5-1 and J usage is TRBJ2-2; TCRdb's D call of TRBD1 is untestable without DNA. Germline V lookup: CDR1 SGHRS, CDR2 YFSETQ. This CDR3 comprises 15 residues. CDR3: CASSLWGQDTGELFF.

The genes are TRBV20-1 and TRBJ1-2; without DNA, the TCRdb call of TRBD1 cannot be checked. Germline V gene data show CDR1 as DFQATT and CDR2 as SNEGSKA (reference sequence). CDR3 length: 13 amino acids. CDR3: CSARAGGEGGYTF.

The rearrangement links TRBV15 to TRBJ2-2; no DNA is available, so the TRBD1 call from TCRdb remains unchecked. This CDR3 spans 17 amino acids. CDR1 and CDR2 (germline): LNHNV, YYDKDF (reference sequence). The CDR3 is CATSRPQGRGNTGELFF.

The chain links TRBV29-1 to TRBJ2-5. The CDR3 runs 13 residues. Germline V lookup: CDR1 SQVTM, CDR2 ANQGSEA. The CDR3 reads CSVDGSLGETQYF.

CDR3 amino acids: CATSDRVGNYGYTF. This rearrangement joins TRBV24-1 to TRBJ1-2; the D call from TCRdb, TRBD1, cannot be confirmed without DNA. This CDR3 spans 14 amino acids. From germline, CDR1 is KGHDR and CDR2 SFDVKD.

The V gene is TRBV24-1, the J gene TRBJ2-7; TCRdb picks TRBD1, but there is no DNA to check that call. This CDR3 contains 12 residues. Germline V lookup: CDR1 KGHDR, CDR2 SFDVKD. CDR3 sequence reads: CAVGQVSKKQYF.

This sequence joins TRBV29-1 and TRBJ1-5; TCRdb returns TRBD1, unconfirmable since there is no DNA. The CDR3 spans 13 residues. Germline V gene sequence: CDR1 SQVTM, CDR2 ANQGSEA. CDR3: CSVGGDSPGPQHF.

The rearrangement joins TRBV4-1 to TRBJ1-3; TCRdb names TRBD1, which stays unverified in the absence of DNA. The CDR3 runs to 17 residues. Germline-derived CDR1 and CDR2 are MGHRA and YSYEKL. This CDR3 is CASSPLKTESSGNTIYF.

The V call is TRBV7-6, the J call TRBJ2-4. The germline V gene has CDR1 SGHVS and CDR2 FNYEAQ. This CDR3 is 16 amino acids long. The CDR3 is CASSLEVGLAKNIQYF.

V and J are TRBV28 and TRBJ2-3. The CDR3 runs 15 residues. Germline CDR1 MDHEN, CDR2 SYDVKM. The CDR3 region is CASSLAGVYTDTQYF.

The CDR3 loop is CATSDLKSGGLLKGETQYF. This chain uses TRBV24-1 with TRBJ2-5; the TCRdb call, TRBD2, lacks DNA for checking. The CDR3 is made up of 19 amino acids. The germline gives CDR1 KGHDR, CDR2 SFDVKD.

The CDR3 loop is CASSLLRGSLTDTQYF. V is TRBV5-1 and J is TRBJ2-3; with no DNA, the TCRdb D assignment of TRBD1 cannot be verified. Germline loops: CDR1 SGHRS, CDR2 YFSETQ. The CDR3 has 16 residues.

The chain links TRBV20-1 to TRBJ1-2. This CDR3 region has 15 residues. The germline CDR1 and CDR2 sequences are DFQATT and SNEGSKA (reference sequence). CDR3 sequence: CSAQRSAAGSYGYTF.

CDR3 region: CASSPPRGPRGYTF. The rearrangement joins TRBV4-1 to TRBJ1-2; with no DNA, the TCRdb D assignment of TRBD1 cannot be verified. The germline gives CDR1 MGHRA, CDR2 YSYEKL. The CDR3 runs to 14 residues.

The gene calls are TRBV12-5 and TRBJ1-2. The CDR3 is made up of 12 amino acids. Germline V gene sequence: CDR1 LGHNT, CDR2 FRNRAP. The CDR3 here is CASGSPDYGYTF.

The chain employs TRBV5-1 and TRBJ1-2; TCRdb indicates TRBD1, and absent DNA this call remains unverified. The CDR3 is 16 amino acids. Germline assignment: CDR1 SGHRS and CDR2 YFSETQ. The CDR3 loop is CASSHTTGTVNYGYTF.